The 7 T cell receptor beta chains below were found in one sample sequenced in a study of blood T cells in healthy people across ages. The second PCR ran roughly 6 to 11 cycles with a sample-barcoded 5' primer and J-beta primers. TCRdb re-derived calls from the 5' RACE reads in MiXCR, one entry per CDR3 protein. The sample comprises hundreds of thousands of distinct CDR3 sequences, about 52% of which are singletons, and about 32% rests with the top ten. Material for sequencing was blood. These receptor sequences come from an older woman in good health.

CDR3 sequence reads: CASSYSNLGRGGYTF. CDR3 nucleotides: TGTGCCAGCAGTTACTCGAATTTGGGGCGGGGTGGCTACACCTTC. The chain has TRBV6-5 and TRBJ1-2; D is perhaps TRBD1 (5 bases). This CDR3 contains 15 residues. In germline, CDR1 is MNHEY, CDR2 SVGAGI. The germline V and J ends were trimmed by 0 bases and 7 bases, with 15 bases remaining between them.

The V gene is TRBV14, the J gene TRBJ2-4; 7 bases fit TRBD2. In germline, CDR1 is SGHDN, CDR2 FVKESK. Trimming took 4 bases from V and 13 from J; bases not matched to a gene: 16. The CDR3 length is 15 residues. The DNA of the CDR3 is TGTGCCAGCAGCCGGGGAGGGAACTCCGTCTACGGGCAGTACTTC. Translated, it gives CASSRGGNSVYGQYF. Variable domain in full (rest from reference TRBV14 and TRBJ2-4): EAGVTQFPSHSVIEKGQTVTLRCDPISGHDNLYWYRRVMGKEIKFLLHFVKESKQDESGMPNNRFLAERTGGTYSTLKVQPAELEDSGVYFCASSRGGNSVYGQYFGAGTRLSVL.

The V call is TRBV5-5, the J call TRBJ2-5; D is ambiguous. Between the trimmed V and J ends, which lost 2 bases and 6 bases, there was a span of 11 bases. Germline V gene data show CDR1 as SGHKS and CDR2 as YYEKEE (reference sequence). The length of the CDR3 is 13 residues. The CDR3 DNA sequence: TGTGCCAGCAGCTTACCTCTTTTGAAGACCCAGTACTTC. This codes for CASSLPLLKTQYF.

This clonotype has just one count. V and J are TRBV7-2 and TRBJ2-4; D not certain. Trimming cost V 3 bases and J 5 bases, with 8 bases left between them. Germline assignment: CDR1 SGHTA and CDR2 FQGNSA. This CDR3 has 13 amino acids. CDR3 region: CASSFTPQNIQYF. The CDR3 region has the DNA TGTGCCAGCAGCTTCACTCCCCAAAACATTCAGTACTTC.

This sequence joins TRBV28 and TRBJ1-2; 8 positions match TRBD1. V lost 5 bases and J lost 7; bases outside the gene matches: 9. The germline V gene encodes CDR1 MDHEN and CDR2 SYDVKM. The CDR3 has 14 amino acids. The CDR3 nucleotides are TGTGCCAGCAGTCTACCAGGGGGCATGAGTGGCTACACCTTC. Amino acids: CASSLPGGMSGYTF.

The chain employs TRBV7-3 and TRBJ2-1; D is undetermined. Germline assignment: CDR1 SGHTA and CDR2 FQGTGA. V lost 5 bases and J 0 bases, leaving 11 bases between the germline ends. The CDR3 covers 15 residues. CDR3 sequence reads: CASSPGVSSYNEQFF. As DNA, the CDR3 is TGTGCCAGCAGCCCTGGGGTATCCTCCTACAATGAGCAGTTCTTC. Based on the CDR3 plus reference TRBV7-3 and TRBJ2-1, the full variable domain is GAGVSQTPSNKVTEKGKYVELRCDPISGHTALYWYRQSLGQGPEFLIYFQGTGAADDSGLPNDRFFAVRPEGSVSTLKIQRTERGDSAVYLCASSPGVSSYNEQFFGPGTRLTVL.

The chain uses TRBV5-5 and TRBJ2-3; perhaps TRBD1 as D (5 bases). V lost 3 bases and J lost 5, with 13 bases in between. The CDR3 is 14 residues long. Germline-derived CDR1 and CDR2 are SGHKS and YYEKEE (reference sequence). The CDR3 sequence is CASSSTGILDTQYF. The CDR3 DNA reads TGTGCCAGCAGCTCAACAGGAATACTAGATACGCAGTATTTT.